This record concerns one T cell receptor (beta chain) sequence. Its antigen is not known. This sample is drawn from a study of CXCR3-negative and CXCR3-positive naive CD8 T cells. Overall study findings and caveats: With respect to TRBV-TRBJ usage, naive CXCR3-negative and CXCR3-positive cells were similar; memory differed. Diversity proved comparably high across both naive subsets and much lower in memory CD8+ cells. Naive cells positive for CXCR3 carried more hydrophobic TRB CDR3s than CXCR3-negative ones.

UMI-labeled TRB cDNA libraries were prepared by 5' RACE. TCRdb re-analyzed the 5' RACE reads; it lists each CDR3 protein once, without DNA. The sample has 55,000 to 70,000 distinct CDR3 sequences; the top ten hold roughly 0.58%. Germline V lookup: CDR1 SGDLS, CDR2 YYNGEE. This CDR3 region has 15 residues. The sample was naive CXCR3+ CD8+ T cells from blood. The sample's subset: CD45RO-CCR7+CD27+CD95- naive CD8+ T cells expressing CXCR3 (TNR3+). The chain carries TRBV9 and TRBJ2-1; TCRdb lists TRBD1, though no DNA is available to test this call. This receptor was identified in a human donor in good health. Some clones in this sample may be carry-over from other donors' samples. The CDR3 is CASSLWGGGYNEQFF.